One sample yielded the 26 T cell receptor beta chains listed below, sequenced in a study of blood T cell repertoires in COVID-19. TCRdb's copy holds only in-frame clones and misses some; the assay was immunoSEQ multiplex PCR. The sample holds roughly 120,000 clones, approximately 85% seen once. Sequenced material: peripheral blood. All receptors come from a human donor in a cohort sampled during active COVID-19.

This chain's CDR3 is CATSEAGSGRWKLFF. The CDR3 DNA follows: TGTGCCACCAGCGAGGCCGGCAGCGGGCGTTGGAAACTGTTTTTT. V gene TRBV15 combines with J gene TRBJ1-4; D is ambiguous. The V end was cut by 5 bases, the J end by 11 bases, with 21 bases between. Germline loops: CDR1 LNHNV, CDR2 YYDKDF (reference sequence). The CDR3 contains 15 residues.

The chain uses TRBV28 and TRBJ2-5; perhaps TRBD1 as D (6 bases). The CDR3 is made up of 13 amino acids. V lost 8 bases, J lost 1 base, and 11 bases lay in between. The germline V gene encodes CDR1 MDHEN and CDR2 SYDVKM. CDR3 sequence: CASQGHFQETQYF. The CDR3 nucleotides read TGTGCCAGCCAGGGACACTTCCAAGAGACCCAGTACTTC. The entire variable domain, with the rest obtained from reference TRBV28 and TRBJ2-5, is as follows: DVKVTQSSRYLVKRTGEKVFLECVQDMDHENMFWYRQDPGLGLRLIYFSYDVKMKEKGDIPEGYSVSREKKERFSLILESASTNQTSMYLCASQGHFQETQYFGPGTRLLVL.

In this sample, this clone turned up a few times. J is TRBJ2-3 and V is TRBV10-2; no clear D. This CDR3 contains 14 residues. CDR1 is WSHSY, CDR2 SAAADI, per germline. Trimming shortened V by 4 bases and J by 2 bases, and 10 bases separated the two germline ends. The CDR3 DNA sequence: TGCGCCAGCAGTGGTCAGGAAGTCACAGATACGCAGTATTTT. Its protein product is CASSGQEVTDTQYF.

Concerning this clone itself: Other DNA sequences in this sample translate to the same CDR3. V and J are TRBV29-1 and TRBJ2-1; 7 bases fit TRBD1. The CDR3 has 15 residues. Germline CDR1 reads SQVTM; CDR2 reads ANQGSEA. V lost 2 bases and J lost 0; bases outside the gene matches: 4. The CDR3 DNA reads TGCAGCGTTGAAATCTGGGACAGCTCCTACAATGAGCAGTTCTTC. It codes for CSVEIWDSSYNEQFF.

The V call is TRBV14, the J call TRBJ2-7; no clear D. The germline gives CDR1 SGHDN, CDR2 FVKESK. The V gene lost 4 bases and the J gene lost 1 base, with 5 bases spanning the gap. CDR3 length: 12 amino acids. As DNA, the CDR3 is TGTGCCAGCAGCCCCCAGTCCTACGAGCAGTACTTC. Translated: CASSPQSYEQYF.

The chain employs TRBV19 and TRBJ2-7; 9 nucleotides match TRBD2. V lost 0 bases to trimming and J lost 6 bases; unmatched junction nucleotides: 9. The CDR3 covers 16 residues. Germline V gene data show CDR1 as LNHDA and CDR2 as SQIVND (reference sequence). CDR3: CASSIDHQRGAREQYF. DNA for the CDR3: TGTGCCAGTAGTATAGATCATCAGCGGGGGGCGCGCGAGCAGTACTTC.

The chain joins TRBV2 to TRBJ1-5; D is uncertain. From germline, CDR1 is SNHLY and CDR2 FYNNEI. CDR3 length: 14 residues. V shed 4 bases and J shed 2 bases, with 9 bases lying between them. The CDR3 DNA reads TGTGCCAGCAGTGTAGAGAGGGGCAATCAGCCCCAGCATTTT. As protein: CASSVERGNQPQHF.

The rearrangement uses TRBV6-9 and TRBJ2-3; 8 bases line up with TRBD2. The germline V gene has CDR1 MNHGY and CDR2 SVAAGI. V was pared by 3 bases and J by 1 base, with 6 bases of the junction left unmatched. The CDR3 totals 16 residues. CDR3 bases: TGTGCCAGCAGTTACCCAAGCGGGGGACGCACAGATACGCAGTATTTT. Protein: CASSYPSGGRTDTQYF.

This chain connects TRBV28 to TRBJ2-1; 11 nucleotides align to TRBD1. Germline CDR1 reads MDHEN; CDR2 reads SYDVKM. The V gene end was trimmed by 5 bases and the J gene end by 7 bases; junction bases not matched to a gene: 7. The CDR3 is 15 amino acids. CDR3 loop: CASSGTGGGRNEQFF. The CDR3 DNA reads TGTGCCAGCAGTGGGACAGGGGGTGGTAGGAATGAGCAGTTCTTC.

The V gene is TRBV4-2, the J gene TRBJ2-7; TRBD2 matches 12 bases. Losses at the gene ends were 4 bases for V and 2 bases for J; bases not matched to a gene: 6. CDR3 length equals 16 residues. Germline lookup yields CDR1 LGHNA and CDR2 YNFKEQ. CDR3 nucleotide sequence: TGTGCCAGCAGCCCCCGACTAGCGGGAGAGACCTACGAGCAGTACTTC. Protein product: CASSPRLAGETYEQYF.

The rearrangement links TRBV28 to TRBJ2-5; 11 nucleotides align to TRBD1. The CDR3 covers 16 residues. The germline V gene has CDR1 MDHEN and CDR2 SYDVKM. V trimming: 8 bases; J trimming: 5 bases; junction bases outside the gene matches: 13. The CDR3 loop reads CASAPGDRGVGETQYF. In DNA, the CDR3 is TGTGCCAGCGCCCCTGGGGACAGGGGGGTCGGGGAGACCCAGTACTTC.

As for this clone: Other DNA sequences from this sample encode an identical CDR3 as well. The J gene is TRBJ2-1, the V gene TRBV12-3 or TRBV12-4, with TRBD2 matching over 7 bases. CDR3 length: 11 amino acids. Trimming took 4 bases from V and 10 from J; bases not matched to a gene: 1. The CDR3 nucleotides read TGTGCCAGCAGTTGGGGGGGAGAGCAGTTCTTC. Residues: CASSWGGEQFF.

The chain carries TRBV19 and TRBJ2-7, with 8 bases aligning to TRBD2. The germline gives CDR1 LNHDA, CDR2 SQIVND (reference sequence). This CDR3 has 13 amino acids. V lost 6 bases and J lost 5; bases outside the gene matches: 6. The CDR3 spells CASRGLEKDEQYF. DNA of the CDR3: TGTGCCAGTAGGGGACTAGAGAAGGACGAGCAGTACTTC.

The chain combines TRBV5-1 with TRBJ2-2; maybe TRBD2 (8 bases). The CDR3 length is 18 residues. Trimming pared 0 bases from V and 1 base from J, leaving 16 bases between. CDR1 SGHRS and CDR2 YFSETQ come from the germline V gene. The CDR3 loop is CASSLGQGLGLNTGELFF. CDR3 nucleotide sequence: TGCGCCAGCAGCTTGGGACAGGGACTAGGCCTGAACACCGGGGAGCTGTTTTTT.

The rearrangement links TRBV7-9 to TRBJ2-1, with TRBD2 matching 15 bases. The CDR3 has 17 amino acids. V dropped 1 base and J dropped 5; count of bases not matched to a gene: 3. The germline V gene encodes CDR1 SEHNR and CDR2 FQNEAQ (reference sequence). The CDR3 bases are TGTGCCAGCAGCTTAGGAGGACTAGCGGGAGGGAACAATGAGCAGTTCTTC. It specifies CASSLGGLAGGNNEQFF.

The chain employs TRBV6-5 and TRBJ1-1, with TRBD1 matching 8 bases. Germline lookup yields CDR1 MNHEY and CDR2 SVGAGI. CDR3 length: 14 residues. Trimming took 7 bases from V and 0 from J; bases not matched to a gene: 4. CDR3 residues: CASTRTGMNTEAFF. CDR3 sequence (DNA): TGTGCCAGCACCCGGACAGGGATGAACACTGAAGCTTTCTTT.

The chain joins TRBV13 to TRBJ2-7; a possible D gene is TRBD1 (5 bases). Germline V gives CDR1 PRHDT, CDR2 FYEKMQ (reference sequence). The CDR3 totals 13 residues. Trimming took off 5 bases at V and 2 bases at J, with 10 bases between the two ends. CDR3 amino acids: CASSPEGAYEQYF. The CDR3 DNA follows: TGTGCCAGCAGCCCGGAAGGGGCCTACGAGCAGTACTTC.

In DNA, the CDR3 is TGTGCCAGCAGCTCGACTAGATACACCTACGAGCAGTACTTC. Translation gives CASSSTRYTYEQYF. V gene TRBV7-9 combines with J gene TRBJ2-7; D may be TRBD2 (6 bases). This CDR3 spans 14 amino acids. Germline V lookup: CDR1 SEHNR, CDR2 FQNEAQ (reference sequence). Trimming took off 4 bases at V and 2 bases at J, with 12 bases between the two ends.

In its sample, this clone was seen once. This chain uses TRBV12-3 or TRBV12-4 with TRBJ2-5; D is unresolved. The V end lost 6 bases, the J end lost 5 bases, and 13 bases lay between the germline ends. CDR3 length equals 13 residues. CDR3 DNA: TGTGCCAGCAGCCCCCCTAGTTTTGAGACCCAGTACTTC. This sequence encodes CASSPPSFETQYF.

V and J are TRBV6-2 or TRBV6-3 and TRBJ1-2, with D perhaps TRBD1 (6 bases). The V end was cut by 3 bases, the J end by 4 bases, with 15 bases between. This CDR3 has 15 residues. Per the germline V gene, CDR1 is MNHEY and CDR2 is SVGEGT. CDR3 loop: CASSYSSRGRYGYTF. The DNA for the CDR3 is TGTGCCAGCAGTTATTCCTCCAGGGGACGCTATGGCTACACCTTC.

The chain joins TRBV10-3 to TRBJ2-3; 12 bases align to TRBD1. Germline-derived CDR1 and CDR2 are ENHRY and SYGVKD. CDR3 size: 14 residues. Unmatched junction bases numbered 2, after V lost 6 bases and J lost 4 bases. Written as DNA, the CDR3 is TGTGCCATCAGGGGGGACAGGGGGCCAGATACGCAGTATTTT. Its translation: CAIRGDRGPDTQYF.

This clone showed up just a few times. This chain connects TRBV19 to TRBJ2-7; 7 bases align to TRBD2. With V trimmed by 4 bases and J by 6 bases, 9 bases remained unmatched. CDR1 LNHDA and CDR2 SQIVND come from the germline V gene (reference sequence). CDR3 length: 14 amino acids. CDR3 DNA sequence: TGTGCCAGTAGTACCCGCGGGAGAGGCGCCGAGCAGTACTTC. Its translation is CASSTRGRGAEQYF.

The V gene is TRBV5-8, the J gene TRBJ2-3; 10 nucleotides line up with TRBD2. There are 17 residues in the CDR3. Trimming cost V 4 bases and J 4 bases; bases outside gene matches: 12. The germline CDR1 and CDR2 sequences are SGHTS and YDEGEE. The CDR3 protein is CASSPKALAGGPDTQYF. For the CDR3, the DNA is TGTGCCAGCAGCCCGAAGGCTTTAGCGGGAGGCCCAGATACGCAGTATTTT.

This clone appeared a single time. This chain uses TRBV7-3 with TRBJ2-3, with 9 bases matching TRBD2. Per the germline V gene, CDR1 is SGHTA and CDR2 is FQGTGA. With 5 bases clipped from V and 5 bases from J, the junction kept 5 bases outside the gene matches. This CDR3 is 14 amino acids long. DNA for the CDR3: TGTGCCAGCAGCCATAGCGGGAGTAGAGATACGCAGTATTTT. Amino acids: CASSHSGSRDTQYF.

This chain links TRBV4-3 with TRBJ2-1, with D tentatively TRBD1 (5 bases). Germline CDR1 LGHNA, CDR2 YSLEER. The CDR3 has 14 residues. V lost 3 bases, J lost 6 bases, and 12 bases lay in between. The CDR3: CASSHRAGRNEQFF. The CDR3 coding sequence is TGCGCCAGCAGCCACCGGGCAGGGCGCAATGAGCAGTTCTTC.

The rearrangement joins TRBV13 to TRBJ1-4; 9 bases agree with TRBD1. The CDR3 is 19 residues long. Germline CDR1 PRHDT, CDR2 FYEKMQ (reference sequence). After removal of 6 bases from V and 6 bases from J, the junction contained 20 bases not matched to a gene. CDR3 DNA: TGTGCCAGCAGTTACATTTATCCGGGACAGGGTATGGCGTATGAAAAACTGTTTTTT. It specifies CASSYIYPGQGMAYEKLFF.